This paragraph covers one T cell receptor beta chain sequence. What this receptor recognizes is not known. Base qualities are not at hand, and no much larger clone is one base apart. This specimen belongs to a study of vaccination and CD4 T cells after COVID-19 (dated by TCRdb to between 2021 and 2024). General notes on the study: In the convalescent cohort there were six males and four females, among whom were two Hispanic individuals, seven Caucasians, two Asians and one multiracial person. Participants got two doses of the Pfizer-BioNTech BNT162b2 vaccine (n=8) or two doses of the Moderna mRNA-1273 vaccine (n=2). Post-COVID blood samples were collected from convalescent patients a median of approximately 93 days after diagnosis, with a range of about 35 to 180 days. Post-vaccine blood samples were obtained a median of around 67 days after the second vaccine dose, with a range of about 14 to 250 days. Overlapping spike peptide pools from SARS-CoV-2 and from the common cold coronaviruses HCoV-NL63, HCoV-OC43 and HCoV-229E were used as culture stimuli. Control cultures used a CEFX viral epitope pool as positive control, an HIV-1 Nef peptide pool as negative control, or no peptide. In roughly eleven COVID-19 convalescent patients and a handful of infection-naive healthy vaccine recipients, the spike-specific CD4+ TCR repertoire before mRNA vaccination was compared with the repertoire after mRNA vaccination. In an earlier paper using these donors, memory CD4+ T cell crossreactivity between SARS-CoV-2 and common cold coronavirus spike proteins was assessed at the TCR clonotype level.

The sample's treatment or condition label is to be understood as: approximately 9-day PBMC culture with coronavirus spike peptide pools or control peptides (ViraFEST assay). CD4+ T cells from unexposed donors were collected before the COVID-19 pandemic (2011-2018). The ViraFEST assay, used in the study, expanded antigen-specific T cells with peptide pools and then identified the expanded clonotypes through TCR sequencing. Each well held fewer than 2.5 million PBMCs cultured with 9 to 10 ug/ml peptide pools in IMDM containing 5% human AB serum and roughly 10 IU/ml IL-2. On days 3 and 7, half of the culture medium was replaced with fresh IL-2-containing medium. After less than twelve days of culture, CD4+ T cells were isolated by negative selection with the EasySep CD4+ T cell isolation kit. As far as cell numbers permitted, CD4+ T cells from unexposed donors were tested for reactivity against SARS-CoV-2 S and N as well as four spike pools from common cold coronaviruses. PBMCs were separated from whole blood using Ficoll-Paque Plus gradient centrifugation and then either used fresh or cryopreserved at -140C. Each culture condition was generally run in triplicate wells. Leukapheresis product for the unexposed donors was bought commercially.

Points the paper makes about the study in general: The number of convalescent patients in the study was relatively small, and the study did not examine early timepoints following natural infection. In convalescent patients, nearly all vaccine-specific clones (304 of 307) were found to be mono-reactive for SARS-CoV-2 spike rather than cross-reactive with common cold coronaviruses. Among convalescent patients, a median about 86% of the SARS-CoV-2-reactive clones seen after vaccination appeared only after vaccination, which suggests priming specific to the vaccine. The median number of SARS-CoV-2-reactive clonotypes rose from approximately 20 after infection to a few dozen after vaccination, but the change was not significant.

The receptor library was made with PCR. DNA from cultured CD4+ T cells underwent TCR sequencing with the Oncomine TCR Beta short-read assay at the Johns Hopkins FTIC core. The QIAamp micro DNA kit was used to extract genomic DNA from the cultured CD4+ T cells. Oncomine TCR Beta libraries from cultured CD4+ T cells were pooled with unique dual indexes and sequenced on an Illumina iSeq 100. The study's own analysis went as follows. Non-productive sequences were removed, and CDR3s that did not start with C, did not end with F or W, or were shorter than 7 amino acids were discarded. The MANAFEST web application identified antigen-specific clonotypes by comparing peptide-stimulated wells against reference wells and other culture wells. Positive clones required FDR below 0.05, an odds ratio above 5, and productive frequency above 0.1% in at least two of three replicate wells. Clonotypes that were significantly expanded in both SARS-CoV-2 spike wells and at least one common cold coronavirus spike condition were defined as cross-reactive. Similarity between CDR3 sequences was evaluated in R version 3.6.1 using Levenshtein distances (stringdist) and unrooted phylogenetic trees (ape). TCRdb reanalyzed the raw reads on its own, using fastp at Q25 for trimming and MiXCR for clone calling, and kept in-frame beta chains. Identical CDR3 proteins give one entry, which carries the most common genes and DNA. The V and J calls here are based on TCRdb, not the publication. Present in this sample are roughly 4,000 distinct CDR3 sequences, approximately 30% of which were seen just once. Approximately 26% of the sample is held by the ten biggest clonotypes.

V lost 0 bases and J lost 7 bases; the stretch between them is 15 bases long. The CDR3 contains 15 residues, cysteine and phenylalanine counted. Only CDR3 DNA remains: 45 bases, in frame from the first base. Reading the germline V gene gives CDR1 SGHAT and CDR2 FQNNGV. The V gene is TRBV11-2 and the J gene is TRBJ1-1; possibly the D gene is TRBD1, per 5 matching bases. The TCR was taken from a human donor in good health. Source material: CD4+ T cells from blood, cultured in vitro. The DNA sequence is as follows: TGTGCCAGCAGCTTAGAGATATCAGAGGGGATTGAAGCTTTCTTT. Protein translation: CASSLEISEGIEAFF.